These 24 T cell receptor beta chains originate from one sample sequenced in a study of T cells in localized non-small cell lung cancer. Assay: immunoSEQ multiplex PCR; the TCRdb copy retains only in-frame clones and omits some. The sample contains roughly 3,400 clones, 24% of which appear only once. The specimen comprised lung tumor tissue, sampled before any cancer treatment. These receptors were obtained from a man aged 40 to 70 with stage II squamous cell lung carcinoma.

The chain has TRBV5-1 and TRBJ2-1; 12 bases line up with TRBD2. V shed 4 bases, J shed 3 bases, and the junction held 8 bases outside the gene matches. Looked up from germline, CDR1 is SGHRS and CDR2 is YFSETQ. The length of the CDR3 is 17 residues. The chain's CDR3 is CASSIGGTSGFYNEQFF. CDR3 nucleotide sequence: TGCGCCAGCAGCATCGGAGGGACTAGCGGGTTCTACAATGAGCAGTTCTTC.

In DNA form, the CDR3 reads TGCGCCAGCAGCTTGGGGACTAGCTCCTACGAGCAGTACTTC. Protein sequence: CASSLGTSSYEQYF. The rearrangement links TRBV5-1 to TRBJ2-7; TRBD2 matches 7 bases. Germline lookup yields CDR1 SGHRS and CDR2 YFSETQ. With V trimmed by 0 bases and J by 0 bases, 0 bases remained unmatched. The CDR3 runs to 14 residues.

The chain has TRBV23-1 and TRBJ2-7; 13 nucleotides line up with TRBD2. TRBV23-1 is given ORF status, its function remaining uncertain. V lost 6 bases to trimming and J lost 5 bases; unmatched junction nucleotides: 13. There are 17 residues in the CDR3. CDR3 in amino acids: CASSQTPTSGGADEQYF. In nucleotides, the CDR3 is TGCGCCAGCAGCCAAACCCCTACTAGCGGGGGGGCCGACGAGCAGTACTTC.

This clone has a handful of counts. The V gene is TRBV28, the J gene TRBJ2-7, with unresolved D. Trimming took 5 bases from V and 5 from J, leaving 10 bases between them. Germline V lookup: CDR1 MDHEN, CDR2 SYDVKM. The CDR3 loop spans 12 amino acids. CDR3 in amino acids: CASSPRWDEQYF. DNA of the CDR3: TGTGCCAGCAGTCCTAGGTGGGACGAGCAGTACTTC. Full variable domain (outside the CDR3, taken from reference TRBV28 and TRBJ2-7): DVKVTQSSRYLVKRTGEKVFLECVQDMDHENMFWYRQDPGLGLRLIYFSYDVKMKEKGDIPEGYSVSREKKERFSLILESASTNQTSMYLCASSPRWDEQYFGPGTRLTVT.

The chain combines TRBV5-1 with TRBJ1-1; D not resolved. Germline loops: CDR1 SGHRS, CDR2 YFSETQ. Trimming took off 0 bases at V and 4 bases at J, with 10 bases between the two ends. CDR3 length: 14 amino acids. CDR3 bases: TGCGCCAGCAGCTTGGCGCTAGGCGGCACTGAAGCTTTCTTT. Its protein is CASSLALGGTEAFF.

CDR3 region: CASSESARGRYTF. The CDR3 bases are TGTGCCAGCAGTGAAAGCGCCCGCGGGCGCTACACCTTC. This chain joins TRBV9 and TRBJ1-2; D unclear. Trimming left V 5 bases short and J 9 bases short, with 17 bases between. This CDR3 spans 13 amino acids. The germline gives CDR1 SGDLS, CDR2 YYNGEE.

This clone was seen a few times. CDR3 amino acids: CAWSVRGNTEAFF. CDR3 sequence (DNA): TGTGCCTGGAGTGTACGGGGAAACACTGAAGCTTTCTTT. The gene calls are TRBV30 and TRBJ1-1; D is unclear. Trimming stripped 0 bases from V and 2 bases from J, with 7 bases between. Germline V gene data show CDR1 as GTSNPN and CDR2 as SVGIG (reference sequence). CDR3 size: 13 residues.

This clone was seen only a few times. The rearrangement joins TRBV28 to TRBJ1-3; 7 bases are shared with TRBD1. CDR3 size: 15 residues. Losses at the gene ends were 4 bases for V and 2 bases for J; bases not matched to a gene: 5. Germline V lookup: CDR1 MDHEN, CDR2 SYDVKM. CDR3 nucleotides: TGTGCCAGCAGTTCTTTTAGGGGGCCTGGAAACACCATATATTTT. Its translation is CASSSFRGPGNTIYF.

The chain uses TRBV5-1 and TRBJ2-1, with D uncertain. Trimming pared 5 bases from V and 0 bases from J, leaving 12 bases between. CDR3 length: 15 residues. CDR1 SGHRS and CDR2 YFSETQ come from the germline V gene. CDR3 bases: TGCGCCAGCAGTGCCTGGGGATACTCCTACAATGAGCAGTTCTTC. Translation: CASSAWGYSYNEQFF. Combining the CDR3 with reference TRBV5-1 and TRBJ2-1 gives the whole variable domain KAGVTQTPRYLIKTRGQQVTLSCSPISGHRSVSWYQQTPGQGLQFLFEYFSETQRNKGNFPGRFSGRQFSNSRSEMNVSTLELGDSALYLCASSAWGYSYNEQFFGPGTRLTVL.

This clone is medium-sized within its sample. The rearrangement joins TRBV11-3 to TRBJ1-4; TRBD1 is a possible D gene (5 bases). V was trimmed by 3 bases and J by 3 bases, leaving 14 bases between them. This CDR3 is 16 amino acids long. CDR1 is SGHNT and CDR2 is YENEEA in the germline V gene. The CDR3: CASSLAFGGSNEKLFF. DNA of the CDR3: TGTGCCAGCAGCTTGGCCTTCGGGGGTTCTAATGAAAAACTGTTTTTT.

The chain joins TRBV9 to TRBJ2-1; TRBD1 agrees at 7 bases. The V gene's germline CDR1 is SGDLS and CDR2 YYNGEE. V lost 7 bases to trimming and J lost 7 bases; unmatched junction nucleotides: 5. CDR3 length equals 12 residues. The CDR3 region has the DNA TGTGCCAGCGTAGAACAGGGGAATGAGCAGTTCTTC. Translation gives CASVEQGNEQFF.

This clone is large (0.1 to 1%) within its sample. The chain employs TRBV11-3 and TRBJ2-3; D is perhaps TRBD2 (5 bases). Trimming took off 2 bases at V and 4 bases at J, with 16 bases between the two ends. Germline lookup yields CDR1 SGHNT and CDR2 YENEEA. The CDR3 spans 16 residues. The CDR3 nucleotides are TGTGCCAGCAGCTTAAAACCGTTCCGGGGTGCAGATACGCAGTATTTT. The encoded protein is CASSLKPFRGADTQYF.

This sequence joins TRBV19 and TRBJ1-6; D unclear. The CDR3 is 13 amino acids. The V and J ends lost 2 bases and 6 bases respectively, with 5 bases between them. The germline V gene encodes CDR1 LNHDA and CDR2 SQIVND (reference sequence). For the CDR3, the DNA is TGTGCCAGTAGTATACAGTCTAATTCACCCCTCCACTTT. Its protein product is CASSIQSNSPLHF.

The CDR3 DNA follows: TGTGCCAGCTCACCACCGGCTAGCAATCAGCCCCAGCATTTT. The encoded protein is CASSPPASNQPQHF. The V gene is TRBV18, the J gene TRBJ1-5, with unresolved D. CDR1 and CDR2 (germline): KGHSH, LQKENI. The length of the CDR3 is 14 residues. With 0 bases removed from V and 0 bases from J, the gap between germline ends came to 3 bases. The full variable domain, completed using reference TRBV18 and TRBJ1-5, is NAGVMQNPRHLVRRRGQEARLRCSPMKGHSHVYWYRQLPEEGLKFMVYLQKENIIDESGMPKERFSAEFPKEGPSILRIQQVVRGDSAAYFCASSPPASNQPQHFGDGTRLSIL.

The sample holds many counts of this clone. The chain links TRBV11-3 to TRBJ1-2, with TRBD1 matching over 7 bases. CDR1 is SGHNT and CDR2 is YENEEA in the germline V gene. Germline trimming cut 5 bases from V and 4 bases from J; bases unmatched to any gene: 10. This CDR3 has 15 residues. The CDR3 DNA follows: TGTGCCAGCAGCGCAGACAGGGCCTATCGCTATGGCTACACCTTC. Protein sequence: CASSADRAYRYGYTF.

The chain has TRBV30 and TRBJ2-5; D not resolved. CDR3 length: 14 amino acids. Germline CDR1 and CDR2: GTSNPN and SVGIG (reference sequence). Trimming shortened V by 2 bases and J by 4 bases, and 14 bases separated the two germline ends. Here the CDR3 DNA reads TGTGCCTGGAGTCCCGGCGGCGTCCGAGAGACCCAGTACTTC. Residues: CAWSPGGVRETQYF. Full variable domain (remainder filled in from reference TRBV30 and TRBJ2-5): SQTIHQWPATLVQPVGSPLSLECTVEGTSNPNLYWYRQAAGRGLQLLFYSVGIGQISSEVPQNLSASRPQDRQFILSSKKLLLSDSGFYLCAWSPGGVRETQYFGPGTRLLVL.

Relative to its sample, this clone is large. The chain combines TRBV15 with TRBJ1-1; D is uncertain. The germline V gene has CDR1 LNHNV and CDR2 YYDKDF (reference sequence). Trimming stripped 0 bases from V and 3 bases from J, with 8 bases between. The CDR3 runs to 14 residues. CDR3 coding DNA: TGTGCCACCAGCAGAGATACCTTGTACACTGAAGCTTTCTTT. Translated, it gives CATSRDTLYTEAFF.

A few counts support this clone. The chain recombines TRBV6-8 with TRBJ1-5; no firm D call. This CDR3 comprises 15 residues. Trimming removed 6 bases at V and 0 bases at J, with 12 bases between. Germline CDR1 and CDR2: MNHGY and SAAAGT. As DNA, the CDR3 is TGTGCCAGCAGGCCCCAGGCGTATAGCAATCAGCCCCAGCATTTT. It yields the protein CASRPQAYSNQPQHF.

This clone was detected only a few times. The rearrangement links TRBV6-8 to TRBJ2-3; D unresolved. The CDR3 runs 12 residues. V was cut by 5 bases and J by 0 bases, with 3 bases left in between. Germline CDR1 MNHGY, CDR2 SAAAGT. CDR3 sequence (DNA): TGTGCCAGCAGTGACAGCACAGATACGCAGTATTTT. This sequence encodes CASSDSTDTQYF.

V usage is TRBV25-1 and J usage is TRBJ2-1; no firm D call. The germline V and J ends were trimmed by 1 base and 1 base, with 5 bases remaining between them. CDR1 and CDR2 from the germline V gene are MGHDK and SYGVNS. CDR3 size: 14 residues. The CDR3 DNA reads as TGTGCCAGCAGTGAATCTAGGTCCTACAATGAGCAGTTCTTC. This encodes CASSESRSYNEQFF.

In nucleotides, the CDR3 is TGTGCCAGCTCACCGGGTTCCAACTATGGCTACACCTTC. Translated, it gives CASSPGSNYGYTF. The rearrangement uses TRBV18 and TRBJ1-2, with unresolved D. Germline CDR1 and CDR2: KGHSH and LQKENI. The CDR3 is 13 amino acids. V was clipped by 3 bases and J by 2 bases, with 7 bases between them.

In its sample, this clone was seen a few times. This sequence joins TRBV10-3 and TRBJ2-1, with D unclear. V shed 0 bases and J shed 8 bases, with 23 bases lying between them. The CDR3 extends over 18 amino acids. Per germline, CDR1 ENHRY and CDR2 SYGVKD. The CDR3 region has the DNA TGTGCCATCAGTGAGTCCCATCGTCTAACCGAGGAAAGAGATGAGCAGTTCTTC. It codes for CAISESHRLTEERDEQFF.

By share of the sample, this clone is medium-sized. One end of the junction is discordant with germline, which a read error may explain. This sequence joins TRBV6-8 and TRBJ2-3; no clear D gene. Per germline, CDR1 MNHGY and CDR2 SAAAGT. This CDR3 has 13 residues. The CDR3 DNA sequence: TGTGCCATCAGTTCCCCCTTCACAGATACGCAGTATTTT. It specifies CAISSPFTDTQYF.

By sample share, this clone is medium-sized. The chain couples TRBV11-3 to TRBJ2-7, with TRBD2 as a possible D gene (5 bases). Germline CDR1 is SGHNT and CDR2 is YENEEA. This CDR3 spans 15 amino acids. Trimming left V 3 bases short and J 0 bases short, with 12 bases between. The CDR3 loop reads CASSLQSGSSYEQYF. In DNA, the CDR3 is TGTGCCAGCAGCTTGCAATCGGGGTCCTCCTACGAGCAGTACTTC.